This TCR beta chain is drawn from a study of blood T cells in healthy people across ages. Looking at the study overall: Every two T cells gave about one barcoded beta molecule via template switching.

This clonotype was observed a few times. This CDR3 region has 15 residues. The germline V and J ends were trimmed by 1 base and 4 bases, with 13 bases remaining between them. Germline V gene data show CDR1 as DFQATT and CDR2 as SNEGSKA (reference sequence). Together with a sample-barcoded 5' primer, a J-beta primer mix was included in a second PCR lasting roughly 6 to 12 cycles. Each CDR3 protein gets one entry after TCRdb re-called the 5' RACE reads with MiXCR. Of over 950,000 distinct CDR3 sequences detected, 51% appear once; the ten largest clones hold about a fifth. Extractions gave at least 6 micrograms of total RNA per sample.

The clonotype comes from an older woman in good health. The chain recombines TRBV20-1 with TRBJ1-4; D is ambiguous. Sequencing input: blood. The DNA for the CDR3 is TGCAGTGCTAGAGGAGTAGGGCAGATTAATGAAAAACTGTTTTTT. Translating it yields CSARGVGQINEKLFF.